This note documents a single T cell receptor beta chain sequence. Antigen unknown. In the same sample, other DNA sequences code for this CDR3. V was shortened by 6 bases and J by 0 bases, with 11 bases between the two germline ends. CDR3 length: 14 amino acids. Germline V gene sequence: CDR1 KGHSH, CDR2 LQKENI. Researchers ran the assay at a deep level. The method was immunoSEQ multiplex PCR; TCRdb's version includes in-frame clones alone and lacks a portion of them. The data hold a few million clones, with around nine tenths observed a single time. The record originates from a study of shared clonotypes between healthy human individuals. Overall study findings and caveats: How much donors shared clonotypes was expected to be affected by sequencing depth. Generally, naive subsets (rather than memory subsets) showed larger estimated richness.

This chain joins TRBV18 and TRBJ1-1; D ambiguous. The clonotype was recovered from a man younger than 35 in good health. The sequenced sample was naive CD4+ T cells sorted from blood. Subset reported: CD45RA+ positively selected. The CDR3 DNA reads as TGTGCCAGCTCCCCCCTGGGCATGAACACTGAAGCTTTCTTT. Residues: CASSPLGMNTEAFF.